This TCR beta chain was obtained from a study of blood T cell repertoires in COVID-19. Background on the study: Acute-phase and convalescent COVID-19 samples originated in the United States, Italy and Spain. Nucleic acid was either cDNA or gDNA, and it came from T cells, B-cell-depleted T cells, or PBMCs.

Germline-derived CDR1 and CDR2 are MNHNS and SASEGT. CDR3 size: 15 residues. V shed 3 bases and J shed 5 bases, with 11 bases lying between them. In the original processing: Quantification of nucleated cells was approximated via reference gene primer amplification. TCRdb keeps only in-frame clones here, not all; method: immunoSEQ multiplex PCR. Clonal size and the V and J genes are those of that table, whereas D and trimming came from the DNA. The table shows around 140,000 clones, with 70% to 85% occurring only once. The J gene is TRBJ1-6, the V gene TRBV6-1; tentative D call: TRBD1 (5 bases). Sequenced sample: peripheral blood. This receptor was taken from a woman of 80 years or more with acute or convalescent COVID-19. The CDR3 is CASSERQGNNSPLHF. DNA of the CDR3: TGTGCCAGCAGTGAGCGGCAGGGCAATAATTCACCCCTCCACTTT.